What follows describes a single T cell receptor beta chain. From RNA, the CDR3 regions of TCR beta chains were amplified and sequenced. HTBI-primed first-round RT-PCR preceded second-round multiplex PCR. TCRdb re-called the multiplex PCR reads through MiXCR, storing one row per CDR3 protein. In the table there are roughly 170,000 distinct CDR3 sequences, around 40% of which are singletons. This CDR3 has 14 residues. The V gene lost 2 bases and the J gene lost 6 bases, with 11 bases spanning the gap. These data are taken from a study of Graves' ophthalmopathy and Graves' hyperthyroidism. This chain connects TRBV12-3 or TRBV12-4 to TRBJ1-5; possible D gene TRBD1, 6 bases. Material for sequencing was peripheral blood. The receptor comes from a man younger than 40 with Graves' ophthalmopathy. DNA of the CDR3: TGTGCCAGCAGTTTAAACAGGGTCCTTCAGCCCCAGCATTTT. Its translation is CASSLNRVLQPQHF.